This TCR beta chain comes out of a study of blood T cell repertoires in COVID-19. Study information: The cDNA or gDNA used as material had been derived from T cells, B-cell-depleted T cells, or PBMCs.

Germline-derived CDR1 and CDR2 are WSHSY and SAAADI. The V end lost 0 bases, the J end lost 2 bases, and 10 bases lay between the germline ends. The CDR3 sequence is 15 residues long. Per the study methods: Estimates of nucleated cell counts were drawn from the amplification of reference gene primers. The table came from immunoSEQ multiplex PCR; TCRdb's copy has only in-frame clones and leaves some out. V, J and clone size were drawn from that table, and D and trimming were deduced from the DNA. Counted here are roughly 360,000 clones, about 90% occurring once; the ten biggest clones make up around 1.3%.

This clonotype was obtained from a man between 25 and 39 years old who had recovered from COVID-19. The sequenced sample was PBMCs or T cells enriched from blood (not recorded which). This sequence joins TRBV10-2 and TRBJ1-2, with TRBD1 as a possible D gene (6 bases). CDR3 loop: CASSESSQGNYGYTF. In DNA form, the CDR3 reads TGCGCCAGCAGTGAGTCGTCCCAGGGGAACTATGGCTACACCTTC.